The 16 T cell receptor beta chains reported below all come from one sample, sequenced in a study of beta chain features in type 1 diabetes. For these TCRs, the target antigens are not known. Isolated RNA was reverse transcribed in full, so expressed TCRB transcripts were sequenced. Method: immunoSEQ multiplex PCR; TCRdb's copy keeps in-frame clones and lacks some. The table lists some 250,000 clones, more than 11% of them singletons. Study observations and caveats: A moderate, significant TCRB CDR3 shortening appeared in type 1 diabetes across four CD4+ subsets.

Specimen: naive CD4+ T cells from blood. The receptors were sampled from a man aged 25-45 years with type 1 diabetes.

Worth noting for this clone: Other DNA sequences from this sample encode an identical CDR3 as well. This chain connects TRBV29-1 to TRBJ2-3, with 8 bases identical to TRBD1. Germline V gene sequence: CDR1 SQVTM, CDR2 ANQGSEA. V was clipped by 4 bases and J by 0 bases; unmatched bases: 3. This CDR3 contains 14 residues. Here the CDR3 reads CSVVRTGSTDTQYF. The DNA of the CDR3 is TGCAGCGTTGTCAGGACAGGGAGCACAGATACGCAGTATTTT.

This clone was counted only a few times. The gene calls are TRBV30 and TRBJ2-5, with a possible D match to TRBD2 (6 bases). CDR1 is GTSNPN and CDR2 is SVGIG in the germline V gene (reference sequence). The V end lost 4 bases, the J end lost 2 bases, and 14 bases lay between the germline ends. This CDR3 is 14 amino acids long. DNA for the CDR3: TGTGCCTGGACCTGGGGCGGGGTACAAGAGACCCAGTACTTC. This translates into CAWTWGGVQETQYF.

CDR3 loop: CASSGDRGLDNEQFF. Here the CDR3 DNA reads TGTGCCAGCAGTGGAGACAGGGGGCTTGACAATGAGCAGTTCTTC. The chain couples TRBV25-1 to TRBJ2-1; 10 nucleotides agree with TRBD1. Trimming took 4 bases from V and 5 from J; bases not matched to a gene: 5. The CDR3 contains 15 residues. From germline, CDR1 is MGHDK and CDR2 SYGVNS.

This clone was detected a few times. V is TRBV4-2 and J is TRBJ2-7; 7 bases line up with TRBD1. With V trimmed by 3 bases and J by 0 bases, 5 bases remained unmatched. This CDR3 has 15 residues. Germline V gene sequence: CDR1 LGHNA, CDR2 YNFKEQ. The CDR3 loop is CASSHGTVDSYEQYF. For the CDR3, the DNA is TGTGCCAGCAGCCACGGGACAGTAGACTCCTACGAGCAGTACTTC.

The J gene is TRBJ1-1, the V gene TRBV5-1; 8 positions agree with TRBD1. V was pared by 4 bases and J by 5 bases, with 7 bases of the junction left unmatched. The CDR3 is made up of 14 amino acids. Germline V gene sequence: CDR1 SGHRS, CDR2 YFSETQ. DNA of the CDR3: TGCGCCAGCAGCGTTCAGGGGGCGCCTACTGAAGCTTTCTTT. Its translation: CASSVQGAPTEAFF.

In this sample, this clone turned up a few times. The CDR3 sequence: CASRRTGAGYTF. The DNA for the CDR3 is TGTGCCAGCAGGAGGACAGGGGCCGGCTACACCTTC. The J gene is TRBJ1-2, the V gene TRBV7-9; TRBD1 aligns across 9 bases. The CDR3 is 12 amino acids. The trim removed 6 bases at V and 8 bases at J, leaving 4 bases unmatched. Germline CDR1 SEHNR, CDR2 FQNEAQ (reference sequence).

This clone was observed a few times. Different DNA sequences within this sample yield the same CDR3. This CDR3 reads CASSPGQGNQPQHF. CDR3 nucleotide sequence: TGCGCCAGCAGCCCCGGACAGGGTAATCAGCCCCAGCATTTT. The gene calls are TRBV5-1 and TRBJ1-5, with 8 bases matching TRBD1. The CDR3 is 14 residues long. With 4 bases clipped from V and 4 bases from J, the junction kept 4 bases outside the gene matches. Germline CDR1 is SGHRS and CDR2 is YFSETQ.

This rearrangement joins TRBV6-5 to TRBJ1-6; D is possibly TRBD1 (5 bases). V lost 3 bases to trimming and J lost 7 bases, with 10 bases between them. Looked up from germline, CDR1 is MNHEY and CDR2 is SVGAGI. This CDR3 is 14 amino acids long. The CDR3 protein is CASSYRGENSPLHF. CDR3 sequence (DNA): TGTGCCAGCAGTTATCGGGGGGAGAATTCACCCCTCCACTTT.

V gene TRBV21-1 combines with J gene TRBJ1-2; the table's D call, TRBD1, was not checked against the DNA. TRBV21-1 is recorded as a pseudogene. This CDR3 region has 14 residues. The CDR3 protein is CASSARGKGYGYTF. The CDR3, as DNA: TGTGCCAGCAGCGCCAGGGGAAAGGGATATGGCTACACCTTC.

This chain uses TRBV5-1 with TRBJ2-5; the D gene is possibly TRBD1 (6 bases). Germline V gene sequence: CDR1 SGHRS, CDR2 YFSETQ. The CDR3 spans 14 residues. V was trimmed by 2 bases and J by 4 bases, leaving 12 bases between them. The CDR3 loop is CASSFEQGLETQYF. DNA for the CDR3: TGCGCCAGCAGCTTCGAACAGGGATTAGAGACCCAGTACTTC.

There are a few counts of this clone. The rearrangement joins TRBV11-2 to TRBJ2-5; D gene unclear. V shed 6 bases and J shed 0 bases, with 8 bases lying between them. This CDR3 has 13 amino acids. Per the germline V gene, CDR1 is SGHAT and CDR2 is FQNNGV. As DNA, the CDR3 is TGTGCCAGCAGGAACACCAACCAAGAGACCCAGTACTTC. Translated: CASRNTNQETQYF.

This clone was picked up a small number of times. This chain connects TRBV21-1 to TRBJ2-7; the table gives TRBD2 as D, unverified against the DNA. TRBV21-1 is labeled a pseudogene. The CDR3 is 17 amino acids. This CDR3 is CASESVPTGDPTYEQYF. The CDR3 DNA is TGTGCCAGCGAAAGTGTGCCAACGGGGGACCCTACCTACGAGCAGTACTTC.

This clone was seen only a few times. The gene calls are TRBV5-1 and TRBJ2-3; unclear D gene. From germline, CDR1 is SGHRS and CDR2 YFSETQ. The CDR3 totals 14 residues. The V gene lost 0 bases and the J gene lost 0 bases, with 5 bases spanning the gap. This CDR3 is CASSLGVSTDTQYF. The DNA for the CDR3 is TGCGCCAGCAGCTTGGGAGTCAGCACAGATACGCAGTATTTT.

The chain combines TRBV11-2 with TRBJ2-3; D possibly corresponds to TRBD1 (5 bases). V was pared by 5 bases and J by 0 bases, with 9 bases between. The CDR3 spans 14 residues. Germline values: CDR1 SGHAT, CDR2 FQNNGV. CDR3: CASSRRQSTDTQYF. CDR3 in DNA: TGTGCCAGCAGCCGCAGACAGAGCACAGATACGCAGTATTTT.

This clone was recorded a few times. Other nucleotide sequences in the sample specify the same CDR3. The rearrangement links TRBV18 to TRBJ2-3; TRBD2 agrees at 14 bases. Trimming cost V 0 bases and J 1 base; bases outside gene matches: 0. The CDR3 totals 17 residues. The germline V gene has CDR1 KGHSH and CDR2 LQKENI. CDR3 in amino acids: CASSPPGLAGGTDTQYF. CDR3 nucleotides: TGTGCCAGCTCACCACCGGGACTAGCGGGGGGCACAGATACGCAGTATTTT. The full variable domain, completed using reference TRBV18 and TRBJ2-3, is NAGVMQNPRHLVRRRGQEARLRCSPMKGHSHVYWYRQLPEEGLKFMVYLQKENIIDESGMPKERFSAEFPKEGPSILRIQQVVRGDSAAYFCASSPPGLAGGTDTQYFGPGTRLTVL.

The table lists this clone with a few counts. The chain recombines TRBV28 with TRBJ2-1, with 8 bases matching TRBD1. Per germline, CDR1 MDHEN and CDR2 SYDVKM. V lost 5 bases to trimming and J lost 2 bases; unmatched junction nucleotides: 8. This CDR3 is built from 16 residues. The CDR3 DNA follows: TGTGCCAGCAGTGGAGCCGGGACAGGAACCTACAATGAGCAGTTCTTC. Protein product: CASSGAGTGTYNEQFF.